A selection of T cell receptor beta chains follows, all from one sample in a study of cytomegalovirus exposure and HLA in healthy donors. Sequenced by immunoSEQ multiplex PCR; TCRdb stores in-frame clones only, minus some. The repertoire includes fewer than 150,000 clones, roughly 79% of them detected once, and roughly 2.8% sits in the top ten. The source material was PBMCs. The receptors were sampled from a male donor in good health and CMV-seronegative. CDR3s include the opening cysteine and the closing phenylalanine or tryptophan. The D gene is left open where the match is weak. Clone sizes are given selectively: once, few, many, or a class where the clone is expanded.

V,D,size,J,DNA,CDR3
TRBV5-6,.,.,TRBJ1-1,TGTGCCAGCAGCTCTACTTGGGGGGGGCGTGATGGTGAAGCTTTCTTT,CASSSTWGGRDGEAFF
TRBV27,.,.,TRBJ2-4,TGTGCCAGCAGTTTATCGAGGGGGTACATTCAGTACTTC,CASSLSRGYIQYF
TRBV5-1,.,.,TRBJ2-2,TGCGCCAGCAGCTTCTTTCAGGGAACCGGGGAGCTGTTTTTT,CASSFFQGTGELFF
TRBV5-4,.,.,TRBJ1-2,TGTGCCAGCACCCTTGGAGCTACTAACTATGGCTACACCTTC,CASTLGATNYGYTF
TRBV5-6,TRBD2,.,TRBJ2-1,TGTGCCAGCAGCTTGAAGACTAGCGGGAGGAATGAGCAGTTCTTC,CASSLKTSGRNEQFF
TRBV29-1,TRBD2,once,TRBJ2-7,TGCAGCGTAGCGACTAGCGGCTCCTACGAGCAGTACTTC,CSVATSGSYEQYF
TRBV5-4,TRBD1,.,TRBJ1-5,TGTGCCAGCAGCTCGGACAGGGGGCATCAGCCCCAGCATTTT,CASSSDRGHQPQHF
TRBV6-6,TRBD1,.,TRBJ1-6,TGTGCCAGCAGTCCCTCCGACAGGGGTTCACCCCTCCACTTT,CASSPSDRGSPLHF
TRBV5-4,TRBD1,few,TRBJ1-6,TGTGCCAGCAGCTTGGCCCGGACAGGGGGCGCCTATAATTCACCCCTCCACTTT,CASSLARTGGAYNSPLHF
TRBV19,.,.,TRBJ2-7,TGTGCCAGTAGTCCTCAGGGTCGGGGAGGACCCCACGAGCAGTACTTC,CASSPQGRGGPHEQYF
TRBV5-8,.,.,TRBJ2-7,TGTGCCAGCAGCTTGTCGTGGGCGTTCGAGCAGTACTTC,CASSLSWAFEQYF
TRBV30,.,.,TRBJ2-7,TGTGCCTGGACTCGACCTGGAGGGGTCTACGAGCAGTACTTC,CAWTRPGGVYEQYF
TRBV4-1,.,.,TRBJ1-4,TGCGCCAGCAGCCAAGATCCTGCGGACAGTAATGAAAAACTGTTTTTT,CASSQDPADSNEKLFF
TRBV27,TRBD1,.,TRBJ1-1,TGTGCCAGCAGTTTGGTTCCAGGGGGCCACACTGAAGCTTTCTTT,CASSLVPGGHTEAFF
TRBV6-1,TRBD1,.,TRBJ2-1,TGTGCCAGCAGTGGGGGACCGGGACAGGGGAATTATGAGCAGTTCTTC,CASSGGPGQGNYEQFF
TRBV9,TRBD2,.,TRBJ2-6,TGTGCCAGCAGCAGGCGACCCGGGACTAGTCATGGGGCCAACGTCCTGACTTTC,CASSRRPGTSHGANVLTF
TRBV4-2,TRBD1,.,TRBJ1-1,TGTGCCAGCAGCCAAGGAGGGACAGGCTTTGGGAACACTGAAGCTTTCTTT,CASSQGGTGFGNTEAFF
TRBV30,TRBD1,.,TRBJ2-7,TGTGCCTGGCGTCTTCGCTTCGGGACAGGGCTTGATTACGAGCAGTACTTC,CAWRLRFGTGLDYEQYF
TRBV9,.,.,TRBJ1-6,TGTGCCAGCGGGGGGAGCTCCTATAATTCACCCCTCCACTTT,CASGGSSYNSPLHF
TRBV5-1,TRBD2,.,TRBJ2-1,TGCGCCAGCAGCTCGGGACTAGACTCCTACAATGAGCAGTTCTTC,CASSSGLDSYNEQFF
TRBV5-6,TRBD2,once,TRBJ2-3,TGTGCCAGCAGCTTGTACTCGACTGGCCTAGCGGGTCACACAGATACGCAGTATTTT,CASSLYSTGLAGHTDTQYF
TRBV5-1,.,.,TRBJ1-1,TGCGCCAGCAGGGGCGACGGCGCTGAAGCTTTCTTT,CASRGDGAEAFF
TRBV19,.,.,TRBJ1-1,TGTGCCAGTAGTATGCAGGGTCTGGAAGCTTTCTTT,CASSMQGLEAFF
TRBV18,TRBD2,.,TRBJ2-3,TGTGCCAGCTCACATACTAGCGGGACAAGCACAGATACGCAGTATTTT,CASSHTSGTSTDTQYF
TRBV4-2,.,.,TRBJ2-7,TGTGCCAGCAGCCAAGTCGGTCAGGGGGGCGCCTACGAGCAGTACTTC,CASSQVGQGGAYEQYF
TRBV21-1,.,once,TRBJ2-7,TGTGCCAGTATCCTAAGGACACACGAGCAGTACTTC,CASILRTHEQYF
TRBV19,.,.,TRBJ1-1,TGTGCCAGTAAGCGTATGAACACTGAAGCTTTCTTT,CASKRMNTEAFF
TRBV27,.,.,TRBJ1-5,TGTGCCAGCAGGCCCAGTCCAGGGTCTAATCAGCCCCAGCATTTT,CASRPSPGSNQPQHF
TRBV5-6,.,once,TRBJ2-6,TGTGCCAGCAGCTTGGCCGGCTCTGGGGCCAACGTCCTGACTTTC,CASSLAGSGANVLTF
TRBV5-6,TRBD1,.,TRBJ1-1,TGTGCCAGCAGCTTAAACAGGGGAGGTGAAGCTTTCTTT,CASSLNRGGEAFF
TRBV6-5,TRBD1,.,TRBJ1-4,TGTGCCAGCAGTTATCAAGACAGGGAGAATGAAAAACTGTTTTTT,CASSYQDRENEKLFF
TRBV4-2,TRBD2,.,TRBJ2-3,TGTGCCAGCAGCCAAGATGGGCTAGCGGGGGGGGTCACAGATACGCAGTATTTT,CASSQDGLAGGVTDTQYF
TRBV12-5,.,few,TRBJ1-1,TGTGCTAGTGGTTCCAGGGGCGGGGGTGAAGCTTTCTTT,CASGSRGGGEAFF
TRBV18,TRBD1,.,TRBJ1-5,TGTGCCAGCTCACCAACAGGGGGCAGTCAGCCCCAGCATTTT,CASSPTGGSQPQHF
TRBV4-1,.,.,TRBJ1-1,TGCGCCAGCAGCCAAGTTGAGGGTCGGAGCACTGAAGCTTTCTTT,CASSQVEGRSTEAFF
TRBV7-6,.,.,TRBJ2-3,TGTGCCAGCAGCTTAGCCGCAGATACGCAGTATTTT,CASSLAADTQYF
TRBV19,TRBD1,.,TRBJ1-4,TGTGCCAGTAGTGAGACAGGGGCTTATGGAAAACTGTTTTTT,CASSETGAYGKLFF
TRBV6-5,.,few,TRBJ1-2,TGTGCCAGCAGTTACTCCGCGGGAGGGGTAGACACCTTC,CASSYSAGGVDTF
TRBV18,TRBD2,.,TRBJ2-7,TGTGCCAGCTCACCGAGGACTAGCGGGAGTTACGAGCAGTACTTC,CASSPRTSGSYEQYF
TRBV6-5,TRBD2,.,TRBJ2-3,TGTGTCAGCCGACTAGCTCTCCGCCCAGATACGCAGTATTTT,CVSRLALRPDTQYF
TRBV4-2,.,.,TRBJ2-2,TGTGCCAGCAGCCAAGTTAGCGCGGTGTTGTACACCGGGGAGCTGTTTTTT,CASSQVSAVLYTGELFF
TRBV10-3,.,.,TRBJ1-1,TGTGCCATCAGTGAGGGGTATGGCCAGGGGAACACTGAAGCTTTCTTT,CAISEGYGQGNTEAFF
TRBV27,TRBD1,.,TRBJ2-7,TGTGCCAGCAGGAAGACAGGGGCCCTCTACGAGCAGTACTTC,CASRKTGALYEQYF
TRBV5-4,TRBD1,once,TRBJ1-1,TGTGCCACCCGACAGGGCTTAGAAGCTTTCTTT,CATRQGLEAFF
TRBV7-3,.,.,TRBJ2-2,TGTGCCAGCAGCCGATCCCCGGGACTCAACACCGGGGAGCTGTTTTTT,CASSRSPGLNTGELFF
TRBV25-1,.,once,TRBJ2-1,TGTGCCAGCAGTGCTGCATCCCAGGGGCCGCAGTTCTTC,CASSAASQGPQFF
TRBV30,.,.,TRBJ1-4,TGTGCCTGGAGTGTACTTAGACAGGCCGATGAAAAACTGTTTTTT,CAWSVLRQADEKLFF
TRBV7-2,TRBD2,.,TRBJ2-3,TGTGCCAGCAGCTTAGGACTAGCGGGGGGGCCTTCAGATACGCAGTATTTT,CASSLGLAGGPSDTQYF
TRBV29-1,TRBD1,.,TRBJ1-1,TGCCGCGTGACACCGGGACAGGGCCTGAACACTGAAGCTTTCTTT,CRVTPGQGLNTEAFF
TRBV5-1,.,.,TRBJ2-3,TGCGCCAGCAGCTTGGGGGCTAGCGGCACAGATACGCAGTATTTT,CASSLGASGTDTQYF
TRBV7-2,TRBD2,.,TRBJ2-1,TGTGCCAGCAGCACTGGACTAGCGGGTTACAATGAGCAGTTCTTC,CASSTGLAGYNEQFF